This T cell receptor (beta chain) was recorded in a study of blood T cell repertoires in COVID-19. Looking at the study overall: From the United States, Italy and Spain came samples of acute and convalescent COVID-19. PBMCs, B-cell-depleted T cells, or T cells were the source of the cDNA or gDNA that made up the material.

The CDR3 has 14 residues. Trimming pared 6 bases from V and 1 base from J, leaving 10 bases between. CDR1 MNHNS and CDR2 SASEGT come from the germline V gene. Some clones are missing from TCRdb's copy, which holds only in-frame ones; the method was immunoSEQ multiplex PCR. There are 340,000 or so clones in the sample; around 87% occur only once, and 1% lies in the top ten. The chain has TRBV6-1 and TRBJ2-1; no clear D gene. Sequenced: peripheral blood. The TCR comes from a man aged 50-59 years with active or convalescent COVID-19. The CDR3 sequence is CASSVAPSYNEQFF. DNA of the CDR3: TGTGCCAGCAGCGTAGCACCGTCCTACAATGAGCAGTTCTTC.